The source of this T cell receptor (beta chain) is a study of T cells in tuberculosis. The overall study: A South African cohort included IGRA-negative adolescents, latently infected IGRA-positive adolescents and adults with active tuberculosis. Study-level points and caveats: Shorter CDR3-alpha in active tuberculosis partly drove smaller distances. Active tuberculosis TCR-alpha repertoires lay closer to GMM-specific TCRs than IGRA-negative controls, suggesting clonal expansion.

The table came from immunoSEQ multiplex PCR; TCRdb's copy has only in-frame clones and leaves some out. Of about 45,000 clones listed, roughly 94% are singletons. V was pared by 2 bases and J by 4 bases, with 14 bases between. The CDR3 loop spans 15 amino acids. In germline, CDR1 is MDHEN, CDR2 SYDVKM. Concerning this clone itself: Its target is not known.

This clonotype was sampled from a donor between 10 and 35 years old with latent tuberculosis or without tuberculosis infection. Some clones in this sample may be carry-over from other donors' samples. The chain uses TRBV28 and TRBJ1-2; D gene uncertain. The specimen sequenced was PBMCs. The CDR3 spells CASSLTTAASYGYTF. In nucleotides, the CDR3 is TGTGCCAGCAGTTTAACTACAGCGGCTAGCTATGGCTACACCTTC.